The 23 T cell receptor beta chains below come from one sample, sequenced in a study of T-cell memory formation after mild COVID-19. TCRdb independently ran MiXCR on the 5' RACE reads; one entry per CDR3 protein. The sample contains approximately 410,000 distinct CDR3 sequences, under 25% of which appear only once. The sequenced sample was PBMCs or a T cell subset sorted from them (not recorded which). The receptors were gathered from an adult woman who had mild COVID-19 (a few samples of this study predate the infection). Cell type and time point are not known.

The J gene is TRBJ1-1, the V gene TRBV7-9, with 10 bases fitting TRBD1. Germline assignment: CDR1 SEHNR and CDR2 FQNEAQ (reference sequence). The junction had 7 bases not matched to a gene; V was cut back by 5 bases and J by 1 base. The CDR3 covers 16 residues. This CDR3 is CASSAGTGVANTEAFF. The CDR3 bases are TGTGCCAGCAGCGCCGGGACAGGGGTTGCGAACACTGAAGCTTTCTTT.

This clonotype was detected only a few times. The V gene is TRBV3-1, the J gene TRBJ2-5, with 8 bases identical to TRBD2. In germline, CDR1 is LGHDT, CDR2 YNNKEL (reference sequence). This CDR3 contains 17 residues. J was trimmed by 5 bases and V by 1 base; bases with no gene match: 12. This chain's CDR3 is CASSQGPLPGGSETQYF. The CDR3 coding sequence is TGTGCCAGCAGCCAAGGCCCACTCCCGGGGGGGTCGGAGACCCAGTACTTC.

The gene calls are TRBV19 and TRBJ1-1; D might be TRBD1 (5 bases). The germline V gene has CDR1 LNHDA and CDR2 SQIVND (reference sequence). Trimming left V 5 bases short and J 3 bases short, with 13 bases between. The CDR3 has 14 residues. CDR3 protein: CASSSDSPYTEAFF. In nucleotides, the CDR3 is TGTGCCAGTAGTTCAGACAGTCCGTACACTGAAGCTTTCTTT.

This clonotype was picked up one time. The chain couples TRBV3-1 to TRBJ2-5; D unresolved. Germline V lookup: CDR1 LGHDT, CDR2 YNNKEL (reference sequence). V was clipped by 2 bases and J by 8 bases, with 9 bases between them. CDR3 length: 12 amino acids. The CDR3 coding sequence is TGTGCCAGCAGCCAAACTACGGTAACCCAGTACTTC. Its protein product is CASSQTTVTQYF.

This clonotype was seen repeatedly, ten times or more. The rearrangement uses TRBV6-2 or TRBV6-3 and TRBJ2-2, with 10 nucleotides matching TRBD2. The germline V gene has CDR1 MNHEY and CDR2 SVGEGT. Unmatched junction bases numbered 0, after V lost 2 bases and J lost 6 bases. The CDR3 contains 14 residues. Here the CDR3 reads CASSYSGGAGELFF. The CDR3 DNA sequence: TGTGCCAGCAGTTACAGCGGGGGGGCCGGGGAGCTGTTTTTT.

This chain joins TRBV9 and TRBJ2-7; D unclear. Germline V gene data show CDR1 as SGDLS and CDR2 as YYNGEE. This CDR3 spans 14 amino acids. V was trimmed by 0 bases and J by 2 bases, leaving 9 bases between them. The CDR3 protein is CASSVDGVTYEQYF. CDR3 sequence (DNA): TGTGCCAGCAGCGTAGATGGCGTAACCTACGAGCAGTACTTC.

The sample holds one count of this clonotype. The CDR3: CASSEGGDIIFSYEQYF. The CDR3 coding sequence is TGTGCCAGCAGTGAAGGGGGGGACATCATCTTCTCCTACGAGCAGTACTTC. This rearrangement joins TRBV6-1 to TRBJ2-7; D is tentatively TRBD1 or TRBD2 (6 bases each). Trimming took 1 base from V and 0 from J, leaving 16 bases between them. This CDR3 contains 17 residues. Germline CDR1 is MNHNS and CDR2 is SASEGT.

The chain links TRBV4-1 to TRBJ1-5; D may be TRBD1 (5 bases). Germline-derived CDR1 and CDR2 are MGHRA and YSYEKL. V gave up 2 bases and J gave up 3 bases, with 17 bases separating them. The CDR3 runs to 17 residues. CDR3 sequence (DNA): TGCGCCAGCAGCCAAAGATTACGGGACTTCGACAATCAGCCCCAGCATTTT. Encoded protein: CASSQRLRDFDNQPQHF.

This clonotype has just a few counts. V gene TRBV12-3 or TRBV12-4 combines with J gene TRBJ2-1, with 9 bases matching TRBD1. This CDR3 region has 14 residues. After removal of 8 bases from V and 8 bases from J, the junction contained 10 bases not matched to a gene. The CDR3 DNA reads as TGTGCCAGCCGCCGGGGACAGGGTACCGATGAGCAGTTCTTC. As protein: CASRRGQGTDEQFF.

This clonotype occurred once. The chain links TRBV15 to TRBJ1-5; TRBD1 matches 11 bases. The germline gives CDR1 LNHNV, CDR2 YYDKDF (reference sequence). This CDR3 comprises 15 residues. With V trimmed by 3 bases and J by 8 bases, 6 bases remained unmatched. CDR3 nucleotide sequence: TGTGCCACCAGCAGTCAAGGACAGGGGGCGAAGCCCCAGCATTTT. This codes for CATSSQGQGAKPQHF.

This clonotype was seen ten or more times. The chain recombines TRBV12-3 or TRBV12-4 with TRBJ1-4, with D tentatively TRBD1 (6 bases). V dropped 3 bases and J dropped 6 bases, with 17 bases sitting between them. The CDR3 is 16 amino acids. The CDR3 DNA follows: TGTGCCAGCAGTTTTTCCCCGGACAGCCGAGATGAAAAACTGTTTTTT. Amino acids: CASSFSPDSRDEKLFF.

This clonotype turned up a few times. V gene TRBV7-9 combines with J gene TRBJ2-7; D gene uncertain. The V gene's germline CDR1 is SEHNR and CDR2 FQNEAQ (reference sequence). The germline V and J ends were trimmed by 5 bases and 7 bases, with 21 bases remaining between them. This CDR3 comprises 15 residues. The CDR3 protein is CASSPGPNTQSEQYF. The CDR3 DNA reads TGTGCCAGCAGCCCAGGACCGAACACCCAGTCAGAGCAGTACTTC.

This clonotype appeared many times. V is TRBV20-1 and J is TRBJ2-5; no definite D call. Trimming removed 0 bases from V and 9 bases from J, with 8 bases in between. Germline CDR1 reads DFQATT; CDR2 reads SNEGSKA (reference sequence). The CDR3 contains 11 residues. CDR3: CSAREPPAQYF. For the CDR3, the DNA is TGCAGTGCTAGAGAACCCCCTGCCCAGTACTTC.

This clonotype was observed a few times. The rearrangement links TRBV12-3 or TRBV12-4 to TRBJ2-5; D is ambiguous. The V end lost 6 bases, the J end lost 5 bases, and 10 bases lay between the germline ends. This CDR3 region has 12 residues. DNA for the CDR3: TGTGCCAGCAGCACCACGGCGGAGACCCAGTACTTC. Its protein product is CASSTTAETQYF.

The rearrangement joins TRBV5-8 to TRBJ2-1; a weak D match, TRBD1 (6 bases). The CDR3 runs 14 residues. V lost 7 bases, J lost 12 bases, and 23 bases lay in between. CDR1 and CDR2 (germline): SGHTS, YDEGEE. CDR3 protein: CASFLAQGLMGQFF. Written as DNA, the CDR3 is TGTGCCAGCTTCCTTGCACAGGGCCTTATGGGGCAGTTCTTC.

In this sample, this clonotype turned up a few times. CDR3 loop: CSASPMGVSIYEQYF. In DNA, the CDR3 is TGCAGTGCTAGCCCTATGGGGGTGTCCATCTACGAGCAGTACTTC. This chain connects TRBV20-1 to TRBJ2-7; the D gene could be TRBD1 or TRBD2 (5 bases each). Per germline, CDR1 DFQATT and CDR2 SNEGSKA (reference sequence). Trimming took 3 bases from V and 3 from J, leaving 18 bases between them. The CDR3 runs to 15 residues.

V gene TRBV28 combines with J gene TRBJ2-5; 7 nucleotides align to TRBD2. This CDR3 spans 14 amino acids. Per germline, CDR1 MDHEN and CDR2 SYDVKM. Trimming at V came to 3 bases and at J to 4 bases, leaving 5 bases not matched to a gene. The CDR3 DNA is TGTGCCAGCAGTTTTCTAGCGGCCTCAGAGACCCAGTACTTC. Protein: CASSFLAASETQYF.

This clonotype was recorded a few times. The gene calls are TRBV9 and TRBJ2-1, with D possibly matching TRBD2 (5 bases). This CDR3 region has 15 residues. V lost 4 bases, J lost 7 bases, and 18 bases lay in between. Germline V gene sequence: CDR1 SGDLS, CDR2 YYNGEE. The CDR3 sequence: CASSSEWTGINEQFF. CDR3 bases: TGTGCCAGCAGCTCCGAATGGACTGGAATTAATGAGCAGTTCTTC.

This clonotype was counted only a few times. The chain recombines TRBV6-5 with TRBJ2-3; 12 bases map to TRBD2. V was pared by 6 bases and J by 1 base, with 5 bases of the junction left unmatched. Germline loops: CDR1 MNHEY, CDR2 SVGAGI. This CDR3 is built from 16 residues. The CDR3 protein is CASSGLAGYGTDTQYF. The CDR3 DNA is TGTGCCAGCAGCGGACTAGCGGGATACGGCACAGATACGCAGTATTTT.

This clonotype turned up a few times. This chain's CDR3 is CASTHNGYTF. For the CDR3, the DNA is TGTGCCAGCACCCACAATGGCTACACCTTC. This rearrangement joins TRBV12-3 or TRBV12-4 to TRBJ1-2, with unresolved D. There are 10 residues in the CDR3. The germline V and J ends were trimmed by 7 bases and 6 bases, with 6 bases remaining between them.

The chain links TRBV24-1 to TRBJ2-1, with 12 bases aligning to TRBD2. The germline gives CDR1 KGHDR, CDR2 SFDVKD. V was pared by 3 bases and J by 4 bases, with 6 bases of the junction left unmatched. CDR3 length: 17 residues. For the CDR3, the DNA is TGTGCCACCAGTGATGCCGGGACTAGCGGGCCGTACAATGAGCAGTTCTTC. Translation: CATSDAGTSGPYNEQFF.

This chain connects TRBV5-5 to TRBJ1-6; D gene unclear. Germline CDR1 and CDR2: SGHKS and YYEKEE (reference sequence). The CDR3 contains 15 residues. Trimming shortened V by 0 bases and J by 7 bases, and 11 bases separated the two germline ends. CDR3 residues: CASSLEKGGNSPLHF. The CDR3 DNA reads as TGTGCCAGCAGCTTGGAAAAGGGAGGGAATTCACCCCTCCACTTT.

The CDR3 DNA follows: TGTGCCAGCAGCGTACAGGGGTACACCGGGGAGCTGTTTTTT. Its translation is CASSVQGYTGELFF. The J gene is TRBJ2-2, the V gene TRBV9; D might be TRBD1 (6 bases). Germline V gene data show CDR1 as SGDLS and CDR2 as YYNGEE. Between the trimmed V and J ends, which lost 1 base and 3 bases, there was a span of 7 bases. The length of the CDR3 is 14 residues.